This T cell receptor beta chain emerged from a study of spatial heterogeneity in lung cancer. Background on the study: Raw reads showed each unique TCR and UMI combination turning up more than ten times on average. The study's findings and limits: Ubiquitous expanded tumor TCRs showed up in blood more at resection than follow-up.

TCRdb re-derived calls from the 5' RACE reads in MiXCR, one entry per CDR3 protein. The sample yields 25,000 or so distinct CDR3 sequences, about 3.3% seen once. The time point here: sample taken at primary tumor resection. Tumor, nontumor lung or frozen PBMC supplied whole RNA that was sequenced unsorted. This clonotype was detected a few times. Antigen specificity is unknown. Germline V gene sequence: CDR1 SGHVS, CDR2 FNYEAQ. V was pared by 5 bases and J by 7 bases, with 7 bases of the junction left unmatched. This CDR3 spans 16 amino acids. This sequence joins TRBV7-6 and TRBJ2-1; 14 bases are a match to TRBD2. The input for sequencing was PBMCs, taken at surgery. This receptor was taken from a female donor with early-stage non-small cell lung cancer. The DNA of the CDR3 is TGTGCCAGCAGCCCAGGGACTAGCGGGAGTGGGAATGAGCAGTTCTTC. Encoded protein: CASSPGTSGSGNEQFF.